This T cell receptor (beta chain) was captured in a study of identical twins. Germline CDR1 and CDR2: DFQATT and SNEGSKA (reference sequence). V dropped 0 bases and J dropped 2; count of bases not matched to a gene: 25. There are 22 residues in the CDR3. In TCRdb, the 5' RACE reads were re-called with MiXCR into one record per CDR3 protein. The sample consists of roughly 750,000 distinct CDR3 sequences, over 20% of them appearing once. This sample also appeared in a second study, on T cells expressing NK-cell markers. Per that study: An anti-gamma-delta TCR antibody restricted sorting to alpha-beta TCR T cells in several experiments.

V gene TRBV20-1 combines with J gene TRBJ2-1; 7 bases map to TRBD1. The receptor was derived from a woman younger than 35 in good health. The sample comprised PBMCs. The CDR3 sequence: CSARDSVPLLWSGGLTYNEQFF. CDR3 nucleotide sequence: TGCAGTGCTAGAGATTCGGTACCCCTCCTGTGGTCAGGGGGTTTAACCTACAATGAGCAGTTCTTC.